This T cell receptor beta chain was recorded in a study of CD8 T cells in ankylosing spondylitis (TCRdb year 2017). Broadly, across the study: The study profiled T cell receptor beta repertoires in healthy donors and ankylosing spondylitis patients to find disease-linked TCR variants. The full study cohort was made up of 20 to 25 ankylosing spondylitis patients and about a hundred healthy donors. Peripheral blood was sampled, and synovial fluid was also collected from ankylosing spondylitis patients. General findings and caveats noted by the study authors: The disease-linked clones had a CD8+ phenotype and were found at relatively low frequencies in peripheral blood. According to the report, matched synovial fluid samples from ankylosing spondylitis patients were significantly enriched for the disease-linked clones. Blood from ankylosing spondylitis patients appeared to be characterized by a TCR beta motif made up of seven or eight highly homologous amino acid variants. Some of the motif variants had been reported before in the synovial fluid and blood of reactive arthritis patients, a finding that suggests common disease-initiation mechanisms.

CDR1 SGDLS and CDR2 YYNGEE were looked up in the germline V gene. V sheds 0 bases and J sheds 1 base, leaving 4 bases between their ends. The CDR3 runs 13 residues from the cysteine to the phenylalanine. Kept here is only the CDR3 DNA, which spans 39 bases and is read in frame from base 1. In this sample, this clonotype turned up many times. Its specific antigen is unknown. No base-level quality is on record; no much larger clone is a single base apart. TCRdb names Illumina HiSeq 2500 as the instrument used. TCR beta libraries were prepared by quantitative 5'-RACE with molecular barcodes. On the authors' methods: A new computational method based on a probabilistic model of VDJ rearrangement was used to identify disease-linked TCR variants. TCRdb trimmed the raw reads at Q25, called clones with MiXCR and kept productive beta chains. CDR3 protein duplicates are merged, each entry listing the most common genes and DNA. None of the V and J calls come from the authors' own analysis; TCRdb made them. The table for this sample lists 150,000 or so distinct CDR3 sequences; approximately 9% of them were counted only once. Approximately 16% of the sample comes from the top ten.

The receptor's source is a female donor with ankylosing spondylitis or in good health (not recorded which). Source material: blood, either unsorted or a sorted T cell fraction (not recorded which). The V and J genes are TRBV9 and TRBJ1-1, with no confidently assigned D gene. The DNA is as follows: TGTGCCAGCAGCGTAGGAGAGAACACTGAAGCTTTCTTT. It specifies CASSVGENTEAFF. With the rest looked up from the reference TRBV9 and TRBJ1-1 genes rather than sequenced, the full variable domain is DSGVTQTPKHLITATGQRVTLRCSPRSGDLSVYWYQQSLDQGLQFLIQYYNGEERAKGNILERFSAQQFPDLHSELNLSSLELGDSALYFCASSVGENTEAFFGQGTRLTVV.